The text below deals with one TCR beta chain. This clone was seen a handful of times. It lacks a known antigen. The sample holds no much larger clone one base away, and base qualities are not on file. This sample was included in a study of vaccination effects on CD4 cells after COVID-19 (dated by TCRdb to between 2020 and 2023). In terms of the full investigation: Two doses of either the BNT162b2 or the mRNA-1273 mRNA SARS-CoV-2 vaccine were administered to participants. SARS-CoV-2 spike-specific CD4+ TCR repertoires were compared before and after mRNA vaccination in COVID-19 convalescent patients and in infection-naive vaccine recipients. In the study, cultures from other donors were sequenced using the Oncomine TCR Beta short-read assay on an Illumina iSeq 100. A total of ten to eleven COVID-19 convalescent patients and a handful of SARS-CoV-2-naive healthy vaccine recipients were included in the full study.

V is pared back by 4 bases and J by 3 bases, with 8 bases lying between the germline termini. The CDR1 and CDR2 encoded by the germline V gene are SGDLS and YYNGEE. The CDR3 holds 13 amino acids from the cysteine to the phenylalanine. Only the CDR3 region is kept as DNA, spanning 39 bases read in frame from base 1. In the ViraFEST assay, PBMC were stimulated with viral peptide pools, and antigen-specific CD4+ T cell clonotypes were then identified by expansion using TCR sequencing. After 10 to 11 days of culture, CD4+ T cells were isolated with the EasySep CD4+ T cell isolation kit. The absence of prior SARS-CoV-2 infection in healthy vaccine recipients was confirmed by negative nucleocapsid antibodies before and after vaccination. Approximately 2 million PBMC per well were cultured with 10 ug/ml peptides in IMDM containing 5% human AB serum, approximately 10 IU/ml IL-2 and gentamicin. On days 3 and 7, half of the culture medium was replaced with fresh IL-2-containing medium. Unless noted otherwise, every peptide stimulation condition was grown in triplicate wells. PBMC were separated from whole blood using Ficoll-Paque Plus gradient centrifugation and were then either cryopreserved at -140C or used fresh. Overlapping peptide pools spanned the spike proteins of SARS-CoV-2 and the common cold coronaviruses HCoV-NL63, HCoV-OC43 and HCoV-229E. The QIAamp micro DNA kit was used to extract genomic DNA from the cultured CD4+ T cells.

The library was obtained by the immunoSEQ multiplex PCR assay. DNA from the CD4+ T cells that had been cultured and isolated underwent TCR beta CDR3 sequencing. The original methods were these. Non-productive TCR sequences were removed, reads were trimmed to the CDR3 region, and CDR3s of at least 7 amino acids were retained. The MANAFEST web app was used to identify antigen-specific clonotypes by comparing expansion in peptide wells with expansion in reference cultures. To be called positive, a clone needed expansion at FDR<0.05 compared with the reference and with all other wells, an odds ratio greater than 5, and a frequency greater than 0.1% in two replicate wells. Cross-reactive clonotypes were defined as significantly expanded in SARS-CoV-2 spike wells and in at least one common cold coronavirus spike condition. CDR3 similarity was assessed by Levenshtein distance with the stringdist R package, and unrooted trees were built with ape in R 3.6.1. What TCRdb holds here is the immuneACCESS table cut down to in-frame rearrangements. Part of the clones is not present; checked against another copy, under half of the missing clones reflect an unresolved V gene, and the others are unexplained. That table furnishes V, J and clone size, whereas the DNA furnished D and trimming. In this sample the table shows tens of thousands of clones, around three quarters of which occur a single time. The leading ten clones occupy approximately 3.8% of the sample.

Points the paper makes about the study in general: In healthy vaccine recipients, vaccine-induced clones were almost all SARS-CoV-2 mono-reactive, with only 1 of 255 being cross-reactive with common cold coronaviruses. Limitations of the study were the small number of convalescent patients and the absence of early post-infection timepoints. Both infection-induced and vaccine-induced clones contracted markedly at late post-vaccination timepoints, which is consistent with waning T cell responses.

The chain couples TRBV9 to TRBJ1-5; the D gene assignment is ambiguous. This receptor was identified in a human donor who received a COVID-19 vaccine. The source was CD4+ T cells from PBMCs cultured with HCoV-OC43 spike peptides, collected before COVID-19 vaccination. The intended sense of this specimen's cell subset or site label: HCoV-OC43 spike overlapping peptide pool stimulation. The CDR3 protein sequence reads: CASSSSFNQPQHF. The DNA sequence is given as TGTGCCAGCAGCTCCAGCTTCAATCAGCCCCAGCATTTT.